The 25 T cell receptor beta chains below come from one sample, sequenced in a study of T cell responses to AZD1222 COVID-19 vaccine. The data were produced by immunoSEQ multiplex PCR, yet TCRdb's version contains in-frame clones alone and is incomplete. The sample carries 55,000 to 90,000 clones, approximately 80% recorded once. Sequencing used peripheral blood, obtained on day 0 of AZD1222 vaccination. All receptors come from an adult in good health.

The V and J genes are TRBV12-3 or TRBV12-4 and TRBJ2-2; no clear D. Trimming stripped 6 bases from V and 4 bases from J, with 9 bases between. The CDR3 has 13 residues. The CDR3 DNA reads TGTGCCAGCAGGCGCACTTCCACCGGGGAGCTGTTTTTT. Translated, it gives CASRRTSTGELFF.

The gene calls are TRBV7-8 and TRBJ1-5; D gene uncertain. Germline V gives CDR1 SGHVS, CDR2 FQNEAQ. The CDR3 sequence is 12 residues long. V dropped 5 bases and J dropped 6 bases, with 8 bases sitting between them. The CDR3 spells CASSTDFQPQHF. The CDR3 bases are TGTGCCAGCAGCACCGATTTTCAGCCCCAGCATTTT.

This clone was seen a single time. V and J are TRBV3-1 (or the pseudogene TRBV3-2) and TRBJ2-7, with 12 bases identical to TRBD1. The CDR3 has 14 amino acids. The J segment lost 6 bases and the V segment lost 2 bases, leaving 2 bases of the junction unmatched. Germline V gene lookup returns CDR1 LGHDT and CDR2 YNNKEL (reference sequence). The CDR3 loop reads CASSQWDRGREQYF. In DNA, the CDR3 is TGTGCCAGCAGCCAATGGGACAGGGGGCGCGAGCAGTACTTC.

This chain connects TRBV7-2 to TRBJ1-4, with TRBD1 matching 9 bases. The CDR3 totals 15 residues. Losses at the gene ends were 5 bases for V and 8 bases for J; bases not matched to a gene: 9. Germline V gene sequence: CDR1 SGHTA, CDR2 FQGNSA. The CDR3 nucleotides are TGTGCCAGCAGCCCCCGGACAGGGGAGGGCGAAAAACTGTTTTTT. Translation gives CASSPRTGEGEKLFF.

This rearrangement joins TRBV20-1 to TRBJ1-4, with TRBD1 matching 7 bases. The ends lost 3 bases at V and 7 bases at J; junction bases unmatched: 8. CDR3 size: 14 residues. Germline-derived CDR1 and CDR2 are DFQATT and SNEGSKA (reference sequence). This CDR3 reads CSASPTGRSEKLFF. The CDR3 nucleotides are TGCAGTGCTAGTCCGACAGGGAGGAGTGAAAAACTGTTTTTT.

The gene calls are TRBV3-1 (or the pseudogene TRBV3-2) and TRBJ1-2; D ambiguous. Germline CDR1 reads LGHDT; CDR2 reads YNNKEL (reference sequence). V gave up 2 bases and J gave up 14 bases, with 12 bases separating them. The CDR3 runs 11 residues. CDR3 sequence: CASSQQTQLTF. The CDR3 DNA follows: TGTGCCAGCAGCCAACAAACACAGCTAACCTTC.

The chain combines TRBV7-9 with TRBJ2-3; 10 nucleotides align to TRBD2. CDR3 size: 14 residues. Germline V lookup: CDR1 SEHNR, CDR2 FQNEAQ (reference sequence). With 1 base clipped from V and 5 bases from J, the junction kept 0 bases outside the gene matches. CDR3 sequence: CASSLGTSGDTQYF. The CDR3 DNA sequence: TGTGCCAGCAGCTTAGGGACTAGCGGAGATACGCAGTATTTT.

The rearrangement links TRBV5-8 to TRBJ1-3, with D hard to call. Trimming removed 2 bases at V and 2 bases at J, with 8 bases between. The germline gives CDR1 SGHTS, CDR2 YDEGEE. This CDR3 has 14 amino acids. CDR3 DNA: TGTGCCAGCAGCTTTCGCTCCCCTGGAAACACCATATATTTT. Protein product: CASSFRSPGNTIYF.

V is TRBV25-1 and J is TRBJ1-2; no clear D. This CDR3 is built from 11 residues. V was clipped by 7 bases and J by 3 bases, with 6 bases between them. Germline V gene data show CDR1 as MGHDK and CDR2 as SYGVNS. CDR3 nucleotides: TGTGCCAGCAATACTTACTATGGCTACACCTTC. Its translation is CASNTYYGYTF.

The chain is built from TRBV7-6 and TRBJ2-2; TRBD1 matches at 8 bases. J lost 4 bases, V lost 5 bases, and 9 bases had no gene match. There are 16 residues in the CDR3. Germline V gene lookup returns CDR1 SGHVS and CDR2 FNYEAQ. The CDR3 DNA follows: TGTGCCAGCAGCCGTATAACAGGGGGAAGCACCGGGGAGCTGTTTTTT. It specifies CASSRITGGSTGELFF.

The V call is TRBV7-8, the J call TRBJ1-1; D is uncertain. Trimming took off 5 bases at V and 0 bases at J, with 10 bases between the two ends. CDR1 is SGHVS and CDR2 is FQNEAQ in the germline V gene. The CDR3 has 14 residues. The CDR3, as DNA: TGTGCCAGCAGCCCTCTGACCATGAACACTGAAGCTTTCTTT. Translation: CASSPLTMNTEAFF.

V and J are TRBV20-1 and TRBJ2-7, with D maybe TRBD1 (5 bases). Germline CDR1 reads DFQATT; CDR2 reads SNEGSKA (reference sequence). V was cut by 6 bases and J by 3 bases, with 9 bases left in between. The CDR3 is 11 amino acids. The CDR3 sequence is CSAPQGYEQYF. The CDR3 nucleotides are TGCAGTGCCCCCCAGGGCTACGAGCAGTACTTC.

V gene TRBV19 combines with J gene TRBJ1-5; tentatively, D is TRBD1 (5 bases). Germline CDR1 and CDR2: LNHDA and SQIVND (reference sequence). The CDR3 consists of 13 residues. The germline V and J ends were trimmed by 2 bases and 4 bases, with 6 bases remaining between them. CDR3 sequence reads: CASSIKGNQPQHF. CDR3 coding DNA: TGTGCCAGTAGTATAAAGGGGAATCAGCCCCAGCATTTT. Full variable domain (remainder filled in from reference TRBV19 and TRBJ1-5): DGGITQSPKYLFRKEGQNVTLSCEQNLNHDAMYWYRQDPGQGLRLIYYSQIVNDFQKGDIAEGYSVSREKKESFPLTVTSAQKNPTAFYLCASSIKGNQPQHFGDGTRLSIL.

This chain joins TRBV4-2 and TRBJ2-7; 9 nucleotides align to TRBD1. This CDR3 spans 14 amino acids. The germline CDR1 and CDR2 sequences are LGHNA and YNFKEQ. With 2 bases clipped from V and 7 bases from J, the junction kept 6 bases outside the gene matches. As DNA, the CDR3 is TGTGCCAGCAGCCAATCCGGGACAGGGTGGGAGCAGTACTTC. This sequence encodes CASSQSGTGWEQYF.

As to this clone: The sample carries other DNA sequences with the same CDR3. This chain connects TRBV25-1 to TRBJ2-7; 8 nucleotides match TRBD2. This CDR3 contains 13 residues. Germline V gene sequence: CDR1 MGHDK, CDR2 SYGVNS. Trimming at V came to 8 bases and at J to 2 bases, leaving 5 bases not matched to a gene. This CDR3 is CASRRGGTYEQYF. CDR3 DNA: TGTGCCAGCCGCCGGGGGGGGACCTACGAGCAGTACTTC.

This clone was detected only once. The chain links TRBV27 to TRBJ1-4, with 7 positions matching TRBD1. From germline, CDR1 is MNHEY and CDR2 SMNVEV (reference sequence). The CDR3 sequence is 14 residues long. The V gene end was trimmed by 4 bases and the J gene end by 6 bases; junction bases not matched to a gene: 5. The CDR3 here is CASSSGTAYEKLFF. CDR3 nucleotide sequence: TGTGCCAGCAGTTCCGGGACAGCATATGAAAAACTGTTTTTT.

CDR3 in amino acids: CASRILGTTDTQYF. For the CDR3, the DNA is TGTGCCAGCCGAATACTGGGGACCACAGATACGCAGTATTTT. The chain carries TRBV5-4 and TRBJ2-3; the D call may be TRBD1 or TRBD2 (5 bases each). Per the germline V gene, CDR1 is SGHNT and CDR2 is YYREEE (reference sequence). The CDR3 is 14 amino acids. V lost 7 bases and J lost 2, with 14 bases in between.

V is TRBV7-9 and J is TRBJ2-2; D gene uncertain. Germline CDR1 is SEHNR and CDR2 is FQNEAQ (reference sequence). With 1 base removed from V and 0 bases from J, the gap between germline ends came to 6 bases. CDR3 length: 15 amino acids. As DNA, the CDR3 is TGTGCCAGCAGCTTAGGGAAAGCGAACACCGGGGAGCTGTTTTTT. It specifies CASSLGKANTGELFF.

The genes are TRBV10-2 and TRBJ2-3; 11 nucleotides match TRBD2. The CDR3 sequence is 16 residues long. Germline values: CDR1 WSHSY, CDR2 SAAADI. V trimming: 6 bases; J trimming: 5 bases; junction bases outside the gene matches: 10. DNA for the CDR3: TGCGCCAGCAGGGCCGGGACTAGCGGATCTCTAGATACGCAGTATTTT. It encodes CASRAGTSGSLDTQYF.

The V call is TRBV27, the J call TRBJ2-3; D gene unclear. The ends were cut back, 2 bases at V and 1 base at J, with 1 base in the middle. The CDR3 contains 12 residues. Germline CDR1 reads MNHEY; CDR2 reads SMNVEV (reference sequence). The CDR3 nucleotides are TGTGCCAGCAGTTTAGGCACAGATACGCAGTATTTT. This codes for CASSLGTDTQYF.

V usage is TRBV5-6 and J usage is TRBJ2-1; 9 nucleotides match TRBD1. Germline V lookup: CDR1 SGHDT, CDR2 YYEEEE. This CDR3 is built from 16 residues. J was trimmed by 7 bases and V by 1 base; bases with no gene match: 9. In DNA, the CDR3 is TGTGCCAGCAGCTTGAATCCCGGGACAGGGTTTAATGAGCAGTTCTTC. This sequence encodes CASSLNPGTGFNEQFF.

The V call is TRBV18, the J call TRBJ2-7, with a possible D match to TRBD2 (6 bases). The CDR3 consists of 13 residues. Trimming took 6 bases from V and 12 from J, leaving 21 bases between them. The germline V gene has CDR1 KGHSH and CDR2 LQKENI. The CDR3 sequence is CASSGLRTGEAYF. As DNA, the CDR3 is TGTGCCAGCTCTGGACTTCGGACGGGAGAGGCGTACTTC.

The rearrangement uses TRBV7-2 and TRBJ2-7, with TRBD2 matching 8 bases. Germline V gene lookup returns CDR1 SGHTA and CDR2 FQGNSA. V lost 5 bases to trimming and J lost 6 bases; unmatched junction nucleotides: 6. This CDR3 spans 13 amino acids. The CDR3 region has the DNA TGTGCCAGCAGCCCCAGCGGGAGATCCGAGCAGTACTTC. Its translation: CASSPSGRSEQYF. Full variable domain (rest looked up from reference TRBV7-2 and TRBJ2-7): GAGVSQSPSNKVTEKGKDVELRCDPISGHTALYWYRQSLGQGLEFLIYFQGNSAPDKSGLPSDRFSAERTGGSVSTLTIQRTQQEDSAVYLCASSPSGRSEQYFGPGTRLTVT.

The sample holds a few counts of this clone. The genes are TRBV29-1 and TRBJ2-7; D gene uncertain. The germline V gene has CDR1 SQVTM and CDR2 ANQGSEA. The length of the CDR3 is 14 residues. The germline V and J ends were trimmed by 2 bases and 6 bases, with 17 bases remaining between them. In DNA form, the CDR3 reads TGCAGCGTTGAAATTCAACCCCTAGTGGGCGAGCAGTACTTC. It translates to CSVEIQPLVGEQYF.

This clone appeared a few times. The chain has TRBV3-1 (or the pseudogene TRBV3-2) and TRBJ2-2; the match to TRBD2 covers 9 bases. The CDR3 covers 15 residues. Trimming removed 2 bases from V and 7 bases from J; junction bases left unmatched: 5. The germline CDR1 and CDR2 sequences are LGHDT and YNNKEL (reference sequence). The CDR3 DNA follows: TGTGCCAGCAGCCAACGGCGGGGGGGCTTCGGGGAGCTGTTTTTT. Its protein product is CASSQRRGGFGELFF.